This TCR beta chain was identified in a study of Ad26.COV2.S vaccination and SARS-CoV-2 variants. Study results and limitations: Reports say spike-specific CD8+ and CD4+ T cell responses covered substantial breadth after vaccination.

The treatment is: about 20 received Ad26.COV2.S at low or high dose, single or two shots; 5 received placebo; per-sample allocation not given. Samples were taken on day 63 after the first vaccine or placebo injection. To note about this clone: The antigen is undetermined.

Germline CDR1 MDHEN, CDR2 SYDVKM. The length of the CDR3 is 15 residues. The ends were cut back, 5 bases at V and 0 bases at J, with 11 bases in the middle. Generated by immunoSEQ multiplex PCR, the TCRdb table keeps only in-frame clones and is missing some. The sample has roughly 400,000 clones; over 80% are singletons. This sequence was found in a person aged 18-60 years who received the Ad26.COV2.S COVID-19 vaccine or a placebo. The chain couples TRBV28 to TRBJ2-4; D perhaps matches TRBD1 (6 bases). The sample here was peripheral blood, taken in a trial of Ad26.COV2.S vaccine versus placebo. CDR3 residues: CASSPDSRAKNIQYF. The CDR3, as DNA: TGTGCCAGCAGTCCGGACAGCCGAGCCAAAAACATTCAGTACTTC. The whole variable domain, filled in from reference TRBV28 and TRBJ2-4, reads DVKVTQSSRYLVKRTGEKVFLECVQDMDHENMFWYRQDPGLGLRLIYFSYDVKMKEKGDIPEGYSVSREKKERFSLILESASTNQTSMYLCASSPDSRAKNIQYFGAGTRLSVL.